The following is a T cell receptor (beta chain) sequence with its context. The data stem from a study of T cell responses to AZD1222 COVID-19 vaccine. Sequencing was performed with immunoSEQ multiplex PCR; in TCRdb, only in-frame clones are kept and a portion is missing. The table includes approximately 190,000 clones, roughly 90% detected once. The V and J ends lost 1 base and 2 bases respectively, with 5 bases between them. Looked up from germline, CDR1 is SGHDN and CDR2 is FVKESK. The CDR3 is 14 amino acids. This TCR was sampled from an adult in good health. The sequenced sample was peripheral blood, obtained on day 0 of AZD1222 vaccination. This chain connects TRBV14 to TRBJ1-4; no firm D call. CDR3 sequence: CASSQVGTNEKLFF. The CDR3 DNA follows: TGTGCCAGCAGCCAAGTTGGTACTAATGAAAAACTGTTTTTT.